This T cell receptor (beta chain) was profiled in a study of control samples from healthy donors and cancer patients (dated by TCRdb to the early 2020s). The receptor library was made with the immunoSEQ multiplex PCR assay. Drawn from immuneACCESS, this table holds only the in-frame rearrangements with V and J called that TCRdb kept. Clones are partly lost; checked studies trace under half to an unresolved V gene and leave the rest unexplained. The sample table shows more than 95,000 clones, and around 89% are seen once. The ten largest clones represent approximately 1% of the sample. With respect to this clone: What antigen it recognizes has not been identified. No much larger clonotype is one base removed from it; base qualities were not supplied.

Looking up the germline V gene yields CDR1 MDHEN and CDR2 SYDVKM. The CDR3 has 13 amino acids, counting the end cysteine and phenylalanine. The only DNA kept is the CDR3, 39 bases in frame from the first base. The V end loses 4 bases and the J end loses 7 bases, and a stretch of 13 bases separates them. Material for sequencing was PBMCs. This TCR was recovered from a woman in her forties or fifties with colorectal cancer. The chain links TRBV28 with TRBJ1-1, with TRBD1 tentatively as D gene (5 bases match). The CDR3 is CASSSQKTDEAFF. The DNA is as follows: TGTGCCAGCAGTTCTCAGAAGACAGATGAAGCTTTCTTT.